This is a list of T cell receptor beta chains from one sample in a study of blood T cell repertoires in COVID-19. The repertoire was sequenced with immunoSEQ multiplex PCR; TCRdb's copy has only in-frame clones and lacks some. Found here are about 170,000 clones, roughly 70% of them singletons; the top ten hold around 2.9%. Sequenced sample: peripheral blood. Receptors were obtained from a woman at least 80 years old with acute or convalescent COVID-19. The conserved cysteine and the conserved F or W are not part of the CDR3 here. Clone sizes are given selectively: once, few, many, or a class where the clone is expanded.

abundance: NA; v_gene: TRBV19; CDR3aa: ASRDAGGPGQY
abundance: NA; v_gene: TRBV6-5; CDR3aa: ASSYSRQDTQY
abundance: NA; v_gene: TRBV4-2; CDR3aa: ASSQGSGPQGGYT
abundance: NA; v_gene: TRBV28; CDR3aa: ASTHGGQGITGELF
abundance: NA; v_gene: TRBV10-3; CDR3aa: ATSPGTGPNEQF
abundance: few; v_gene: TRBV10-1; CDR3aa: ASSYSGDTGELF
abundance: many; v_gene: TRBV6-2/TRBV6-3; CDR3aa: ASSNGGTNYGYT
abundance: once; v_gene: TRBV27; CDR3aa: ASSLGRGRAPYEQY
abundance: few; v_gene: TRBV18; CDR3aa: ASSQVGTGSYEQY
abundance: NA; v_gene: TRBV6-5; CDR3aa: ASSYEAGTVNTEAF
abundance: NA; v_gene: TRBV28; CDR3aa: ASLSGTGGLTEAF
abundance: NA; v_gene: TRBV7-6; CDR3aa: ASSVSTSGGYNEQF
abundance: once; v_gene: TRBV4-1; CDR3aa: ASSHLGLAGTNEQF
abundance: few; v_gene: TRBV7-9; CDR3aa: ASSPPGGQAF
abundance: NA; v_gene: TRBV5-5; CDR3aa: ASSSQGARSEKLF
abundance: NA; v_gene: TRBV28; CDR3aa: ASRVTNQPQH
abundance: NA; v_gene: TRBV27; CDR3aa: ASSPGTGYSYEQY
abundance: NA; v_gene: TRBV19; CDR3aa: ASSRTGRTEQY
abundance: NA; v_gene: TRBV18; CDR3aa: ASSPEGGRTYNEQF
abundance: NA; v_gene: TRBV6-1; CDR3aa: ASSDKASGIFVNEQF
abundance: NA; v_gene: TRBV19; CDR3aa: ASSIVGGPNEQF
abundance: NA; v_gene: TRBV3-1/TRBV3-2; CDR3aa: ASSQGLAGGFYNEQF
abundance: NA; v_gene: TRBV7-8; CDR3aa: ASSLGGQGLNTGELF
abundance: NA; v_gene: TRBV5-1; CDR3aa: ASSLTGREQF
abundance: NA; v_gene: TRBV19; CDR3aa: ASSSQGLTYEQY
abundance: NA; v_gene: TRBV7-9; CDR3aa: ASTKREGLDTQY
abundance: once; v_gene: TRBV7-2; CDR3aa: ASSPQGDYGYT
abundance: NA; v_gene: TRBV18; CDR3aa: ASSPLPASGRSDTQY
abundance: NA; v_gene: TRBV12-3/TRBV12-4; CDR3aa: ASSKQGDQPQH
abundance: NA; v_gene: TRBV5-5; CDR3aa: ASSLVADREGGANVLT
abundance: NA; v_gene: TRBV12-1; CDR3aa: ASSPNRRITDTQY
abundance: NA; v_gene: TRBV7-2; CDR3aa: ASSLDGTAGT